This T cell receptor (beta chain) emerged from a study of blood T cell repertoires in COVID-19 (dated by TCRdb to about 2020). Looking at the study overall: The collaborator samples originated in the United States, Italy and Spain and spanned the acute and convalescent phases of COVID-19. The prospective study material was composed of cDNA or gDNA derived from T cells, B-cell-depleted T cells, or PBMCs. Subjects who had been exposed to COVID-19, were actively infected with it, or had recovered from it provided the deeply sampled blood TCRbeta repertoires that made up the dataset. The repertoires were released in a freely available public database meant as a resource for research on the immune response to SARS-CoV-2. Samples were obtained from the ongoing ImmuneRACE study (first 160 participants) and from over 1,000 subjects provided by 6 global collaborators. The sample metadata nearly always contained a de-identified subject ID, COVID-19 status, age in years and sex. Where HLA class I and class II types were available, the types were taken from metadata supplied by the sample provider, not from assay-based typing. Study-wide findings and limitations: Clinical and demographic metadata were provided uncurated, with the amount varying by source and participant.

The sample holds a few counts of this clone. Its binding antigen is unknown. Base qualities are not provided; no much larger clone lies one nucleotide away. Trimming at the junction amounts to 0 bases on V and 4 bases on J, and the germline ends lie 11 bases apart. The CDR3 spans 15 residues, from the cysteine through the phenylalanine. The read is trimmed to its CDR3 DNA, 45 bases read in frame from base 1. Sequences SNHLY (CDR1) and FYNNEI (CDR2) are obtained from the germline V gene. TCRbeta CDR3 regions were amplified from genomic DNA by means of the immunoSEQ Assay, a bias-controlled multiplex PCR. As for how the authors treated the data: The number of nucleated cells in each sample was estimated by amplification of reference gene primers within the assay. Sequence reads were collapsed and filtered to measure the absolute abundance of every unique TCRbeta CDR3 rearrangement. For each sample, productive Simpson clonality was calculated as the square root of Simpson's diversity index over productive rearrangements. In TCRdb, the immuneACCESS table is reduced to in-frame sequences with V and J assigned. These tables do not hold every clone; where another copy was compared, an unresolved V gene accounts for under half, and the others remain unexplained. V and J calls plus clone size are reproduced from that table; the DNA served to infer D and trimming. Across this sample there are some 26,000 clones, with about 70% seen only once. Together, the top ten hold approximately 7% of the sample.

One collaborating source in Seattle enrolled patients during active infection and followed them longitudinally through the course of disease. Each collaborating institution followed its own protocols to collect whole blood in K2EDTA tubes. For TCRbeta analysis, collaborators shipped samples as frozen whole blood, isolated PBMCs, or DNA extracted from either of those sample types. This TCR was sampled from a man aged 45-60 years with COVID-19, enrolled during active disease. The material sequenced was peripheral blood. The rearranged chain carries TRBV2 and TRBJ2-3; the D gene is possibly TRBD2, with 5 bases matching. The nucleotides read TGTGCCAGCAGTGAAGCGCGGGCCACTCCAGATACGCAGTATTTT. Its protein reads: CASSEARATPDTQYF. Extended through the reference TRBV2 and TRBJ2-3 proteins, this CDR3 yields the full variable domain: EPEVTQTPSHQVTQMGQEVILRCVPISNHLYFYWYRQILGQKVEFLVSFYNNEISEKSEIFDDQFSVERPDGSNFTLKIRSTKLEDSAMYFCASSEARATPDTQYFGPGTRLTVL.